The 28 T cell receptor beta chains given below trace back to one sample, sequenced in a study of T cell changes during pregnancy in multiple sclerosis. Data came from immunoSEQ multiplex PCR; TCRdb stores just in-frame clones and leaves some out. This table has under 20,000 clones, about 89% appearing once. Material: CD8+ T cells from peripheral blood mononuclear cells, obtained in the second trimester of pregnancy. These receptors were collected from a female donor in good health, enrolled as a control in a pregnancy study.

The genes are TRBV9 and TRBJ1-1; possibly TRBD1 for D (6 bases). The CDR3 extends over 13 amino acids. V was cut by 0 bases and J by 4 bases, with 7 bases left in between. Germline assignment: CDR1 SGDLS and CDR2 YYNGEE. CDR3 nucleotides: TGTGCCAGCAGCGTAGCAGGGGCCACTGAAGCTTTCTTT. This gives the protein CASSVAGATEAFF.

The chain combines TRBV27 with TRBJ2-1, with 9 bases that match TRBD1. V gave up 4 bases and J gave up 7 bases; unmatched junction bases: 8. Germline loops: CDR1 MNHEY, CDR2 SMNVEV (reference sequence). This CDR3 region has 15 residues. Here the CDR3 reads CASSSGQGRTNEQFF. The CDR3, as DNA: TGTGCCAGCAGTTCCGGACAGGGGAGAACGAATGAGCAGTTCTTC.

V usage is TRBV4-2 and J usage is TRBJ2-1, with 8 bases identical to TRBD2. The CDR3 contains 15 residues. Germline loops: CDR1 LGHNA, CDR2 YNFKEQ. Trimming removed 4 bases from V and 5 bases from J; junction bases left unmatched: 7. This chain's CDR3 is CASSLFTGGNNEQFF. The CDR3 region has the DNA TGTGCCAGCAGCCTTTTTACGGGGGGGAACAATGAGCAGTTCTTC.

This chain connects TRBV28 to TRBJ2-1; 12 bases align to TRBD2. The junction had 8 bases not matched to a gene; V was cut back by 9 bases and J by 8 bases. Germline loops: CDR1 MDHEN, CDR2 SYDVKM. CDR3 length: 14 amino acids. CDR3 sequence (DNA): TGTGCCAGTTCACTAGCGGGAGGTTCGGATGAGCAGTTCTTC. This gives the protein CASSLAGGSDEQFF.

The chain couples TRBV2 to TRBJ2-7; 13 bases agree with TRBD2. The CDR3 totals 16 residues. Germline-derived CDR1 and CDR2 are SNHLY and FYNNEI. V dropped 8 bases and J dropped 1; count of bases not matched to a gene: 8. Written as DNA, the CDR3 is TGTGCCAGCGTGAGAAAGACTAGCGGGAGGTCCTACGAGCAGTACTTC. Translated: CASVRKTSGRSYEQYF.

As to this clone: An end of the junction does not agree with germline; a read error may underlie this. J is TRBJ2-2 and V is TRBV7-7, with a tentative D call TRBD1 (5 bases). This CDR3 is 14 amino acids long. Germline CDR1 and CDR2: SSHAT and FNYEAQ (reference sequence). The CDR3 bases are TGTGCTAGCAGCCAAGGGGTGGAGACCGGGGAGCTGTTTTTT. Amino acids: CASSQGVETGELFF.

The genes are TRBV5-1 and TRBJ2-7, with D perhaps matching TRBD1 (6 bases). This CDR3 is built from 14 residues. V gave up 3 bases and J gave up 6 bases, with 16 bases separating them. Germline assignment: CDR1 SGHRS and CDR2 YFSETQ. DNA for the CDR3: TGCGCCAGCAGCTCGGGCAGGGGAACTCTCGAGCAGTACTTC. Translated: CASSSGRGTLEQYF.

The chain joins TRBV28 to TRBJ2-7; no firm D call. The germline gives CDR1 MDHEN, CDR2 SYDVKM. The CDR3 totals 13 residues. The V end was cut by 3 bases, the J end by 4 bases, with 10 bases between. This chain's CDR3 is CASSFSGDYEQYF. CDR3 bases: TGTGCCAGCAGTTTCTCCGGAGATTACGAGCAGTACTTC.

The chain has TRBV30 and TRBJ1-1; TRBD1 agrees at 7 bases. Germline assignment: CDR1 GTSNPN and CDR2 SVGIG (reference sequence). The junction had 18 bases not matched to a gene; V was cut back by 5 bases and J by 6 bases. This CDR3 has 16 amino acids. The CDR3 DNA follows: TGTGCCTGGGACAGGGTAGGGACGTCTTCACACGCTGAAGCTTTCTTT. It yields the protein CAWDRVGTSSHAEAFF. Full variable domain (rest looked up from reference TRBV30 and TRBJ1-1): SQTIHQWPATLVQPVGSPLSLECTVEGTSNPNLYWYRQAAGRGLQLLFYSVGIGQISSEVPQNLSASRPQDRQFILSSKKLLLSDSGFYLCAWDRVGTSSHAEAFFGQGTRLTVV.

V is TRBV9 and J is TRBJ1-6, with D possibly being TRBD1 (5 bases). From germline, CDR1 is SGDLS and CDR2 YYNGEE. V was shortened by 4 bases and J by 8 bases, with 16 bases between the two germline ends. CDR3 size: 15 residues. The CDR3 sequence: CASSLGASLDSPLHF. The CDR3 DNA follows: TGTGCCAGCAGCTTAGGGGCCTCTCTGGATTCACCCCTCCACTTT.

This chain links TRBV14 with TRBJ1-3; TRBD1 agrees at 10 bases. This CDR3 contains 16 residues. V lost 2 bases and J lost 0; bases outside the gene matches: 1. The V gene's germline CDR1 is SGHDN and CDR2 FVKESK. The CDR3 nucleotides read TGTGCCAGCAGCCAATGGACAGGGGGCTCTGGAAACACCATATATTTT. Translation: CASSQWTGGSGNTIYF. Using reference TRBV14 and TRBJ1-3 for the parts outside the CDR3, the full variable domain is EAGVTQFPSHSVIEKGQTVTLRCDPISGHDNLYWYRRVMGKEIKFLLHFVKESKQDESGMPNNRFLAERTGGTYSTLKVQPAELEDSGVYFCASSQWTGGSGNTIYFGEGSWLTVV.

The J gene is TRBJ1-1, the V gene TRBV28, with a weak D call TRBD1 (6 bases). The germline gives CDR1 MDHEN, CDR2 SYDVKM. V gave up 4 bases and J gave up 3 bases, with 15 bases separating them. The CDR3 loop spans 15 amino acids. The CDR3 nucleotides are TGTGCCAGCAGTTCTTCAGGGGCCGTAGACACTGAAGCTTTCTTT. It translates to CASSSSGAVDTEAFF.

The V gene is TRBV9, the J gene TRBJ2-1, with 7 bases matching TRBD2. The CDR3 is made up of 12 amino acids. Per germline, CDR1 SGDLS and CDR2 YYNGEE. The V gene end was trimmed by 3 bases and the J gene end by 8 bases; junction bases not matched to a gene: 2. The CDR3 region is CASSGLAYEQFF. The CDR3 bases are TGTGCCAGCAGCGGACTAGCCTATGAGCAGTTCTTC.

The chain's CDR3 is CAWKTQPAGGNKNYGYTF. The CDR3 bases are TGTGCCTGGAAAACTCAACCAGCAGGGGGCAACAAAAACTATGGCTACACCTTC. The chain couples TRBV30 to TRBJ1-2; 8 bases agree with TRBD1. CDR3 length: 18 amino acids. The V gene's germline CDR1 is GTSNPN and CDR2 SVGIG (reference sequence). V lost 4 bases and J lost 2; bases outside the gene matches: 18.

This clone has just one count. J is TRBJ2-7 and V is TRBV19, with a possible D match to TRBD2 (6 bases). This CDR3 is built from 14 residues. Germline V gene data show CDR1 as LNHDA and CDR2 as SQIVND (reference sequence). The V end was cut by 2 bases, the J end by 3 bases, with 11 bases between. CDR3 coding DNA: TGTGCCAGTAGTATATTCCTAGCGAGCTACGAGCAGTACTTC. Protein: CASSIFLASYEQYF.

V is TRBV7-8 and J is TRBJ2-3, with a possible D match to TRBD2 (6 bases). The V and J ends lost 2 bases and 0 bases respectively, with 9 bases between them. Germline V gene data show CDR1 as SGHVS and CDR2 as FQNEAQ. The CDR3 has 15 residues. For the CDR3, the DNA is TGTGCCAGCAGCTTAAACGGGGGTAGCACAGATACGCAGTATTTT. It specifies CASSLNGGSTDTQYF.

This sequence joins TRBV6-1 and TRBJ2-3; 7 nucleotides agree with TRBD2. The V and J ends lost 2 bases and 4 bases, in that order; junction bases with no gene match: 6. Germline CDR1 reads MNHNS; CDR2 reads SASEGT. The CDR3 spans 15 residues. The CDR3 bases are TGTGCCAGCAGTGAATGGGGGGGAGACTCAGATACGCAGTATTTT. This translates into CASSEWGGDSDTQYF.

The chain recombines TRBV5-5 with TRBJ2-2; a possible D gene is TRBD2 (5 bases). Per the germline V gene, CDR1 is SGHKS and CDR2 is YYEKEE (reference sequence). The CDR3 loop spans 12 amino acids. The V end was cut by 7 bases, the J end by 3 bases, with 7 bases between. The DNA for the CDR3 is TGTGCCAGCGTCGGGGACACCGGGGAGCTGTTTTTT. Translating it yields CASVGDTGELFF.

The chain links TRBV7-9 to TRBJ2-7; D possibly corresponds to TRBD2 (6 bases). V shed 5 bases and J shed 3 bases, with 14 bases lying between them. CDR3 size: 14 residues. Germline loops: CDR1 SEHNR, CDR2 FQNEAQ (reference sequence). CDR3 in DNA: TGTGCCAGCAGCCCCCCGGAGGGCCTCTACGAGCAGTACTTC. It specifies CASSPPEGLYEQYF.

This chain joins TRBV27 and TRBJ1-5; 7 bases map to TRBD1. V gave up 4 bases and J gave up 4 bases; unmatched junction bases: 4. Germline V gene lookup returns CDR1 MNHEY and CDR2 SMNVEV (reference sequence). The CDR3 has 14 residues. CDR3 DNA: TGTGCCAGCAGTTCAACAGGGGAGAATCAGCCCCAGCATTTT. Translation: CASSSTGENQPQHF.

This clone was seen once. The chain employs TRBV6-1 and TRBJ2-3; the D gene is possibly TRBD1 (5 bases). The CDR3 is made up of 16 amino acids. Trimming cost V 3 bases and J 0 bases, with 13 bases left between them. Germline V gene data show CDR1 as MNHNS and CDR2 as SASEGT. The CDR3 reads CASSEWTRPSTDTQYF. The CDR3 bases are TGTGCCAGCAGTGAGTGGACACGACCTAGCACAGATACGCAGTATTTT.

The chain recombines TRBV4-1 with TRBJ2-7; the D gene is possibly TRBD1 (6 bases). CDR3 length: 12 amino acids. V shed 4 bases and J shed 6 bases, with 10 bases lying between them. Germline CDR1 and CDR2: MGHRA and YSYEKL. The CDR3 bases are TGCGCCAGCAGCCCCGAGGGGGTCGAGCAGTACTTC. Amino acid sequence: CASSPEGVEQYF.

The V and J genes are TRBV27 and TRBJ2-2, with 11 bases matching TRBD1. Trimming at V came to 8 bases and at J to 6 bases, leaving 11 bases not matched to a gene. The CDR3 covers 16 residues. Per germline, CDR1 MNHEY and CDR2 SMNVEV (reference sequence). The CDR3 region has the DNA TGTGCCAGCGATGAGACGGGGACAGGGGGTGCCGGGGAGCTGTTTTTT. This codes for CASDETGTGGAGELFF.

V usage is TRBV15 and J usage is TRBJ1-1; TRBD1 is a possible D gene (6 bases). Deletions cut 5 bases from V and 8 bases from J, with 15 bases between. There are 13 residues in the CDR3. Germline V CDR1 and CDR2: LNHNV, YYDKDF (reference sequence). The CDR3 region is CATSPRGDREAFF. For the CDR3, the DNA is TGTGCCACCAGCCCCCGGGGTGACAGGGAAGCTTTCTTT.

This clone showed up just once. The chain employs TRBV28 and TRBJ2-3; D call uncertain. The CDR3 is 16 amino acids. V was cut by 1 base and J by 0 bases, with 11 bases left in between. Germline CDR1 reads MDHEN; CDR2 reads SYDVKM. CDR3 residues: CASSLSADTSTDTQYF. The CDR3 nucleotides read TGTGCCAGCAGTTTATCGGCCGACACTAGCACAGATACGCAGTATTTT.

V gene TRBV18 combines with J gene TRBJ1-5, with a tentative D call TRBD1 (6 bases). Germline V gene data show CDR1 as KGHSH and CDR2 as LQKENI. This CDR3 has 15 residues. The V end lost 2 bases, the J end lost 5 bases, and 13 bases lay between the germline ends. The CDR3 DNA is TGTGCCAGCTCACCAGGATGGACAGCCGATCAGCCCCAGCATTTT. Translating it yields CASSPGWTADQPQHF.

The genes are TRBV9 and TRBJ2-7; 8 positions match TRBD2. V dropped 3 bases and J dropped 2; count of bases not matched to a gene: 10. Germline CDR1 is SGDLS and CDR2 is YYNGEE. This CDR3 spans 16 amino acids. The CDR3 sequence is CASSAGGHPATYEQYF. The DNA of the CDR3 is TGTGCCAGCAGCGCGGGGGGGCACCCGGCAACCTACGAGCAGTACTTC.

The gene calls are TRBV7-3 and TRBJ1-3, with 7 positions matching TRBD1. The germline V gene has CDR1 SGHTA and CDR2 FQGTGA. CDR3 length: 14 amino acids. V shed 5 bases, J shed 0 bases, and the junction held 1 base outside the gene matches. The CDR3 bases are TGTGCCAGCAGCCCAGGGGGCTCTGGAAACACCATATATTTT. It specifies CASSPGGSGNTIYF.